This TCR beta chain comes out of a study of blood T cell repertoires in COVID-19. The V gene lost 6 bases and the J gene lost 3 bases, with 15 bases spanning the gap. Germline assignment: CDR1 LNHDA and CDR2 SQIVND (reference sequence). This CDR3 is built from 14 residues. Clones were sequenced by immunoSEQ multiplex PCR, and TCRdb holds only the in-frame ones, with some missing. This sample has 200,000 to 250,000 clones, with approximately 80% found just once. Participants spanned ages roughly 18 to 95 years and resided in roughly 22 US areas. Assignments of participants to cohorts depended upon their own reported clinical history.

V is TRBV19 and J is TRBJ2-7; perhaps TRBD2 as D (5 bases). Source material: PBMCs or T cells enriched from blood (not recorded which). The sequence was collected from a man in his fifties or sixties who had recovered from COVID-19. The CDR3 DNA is TGTGCCAGTAGCACCGGACTGAGCCTCTACGAGCAGTACTTC. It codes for CASSTGLSLYEQYF.